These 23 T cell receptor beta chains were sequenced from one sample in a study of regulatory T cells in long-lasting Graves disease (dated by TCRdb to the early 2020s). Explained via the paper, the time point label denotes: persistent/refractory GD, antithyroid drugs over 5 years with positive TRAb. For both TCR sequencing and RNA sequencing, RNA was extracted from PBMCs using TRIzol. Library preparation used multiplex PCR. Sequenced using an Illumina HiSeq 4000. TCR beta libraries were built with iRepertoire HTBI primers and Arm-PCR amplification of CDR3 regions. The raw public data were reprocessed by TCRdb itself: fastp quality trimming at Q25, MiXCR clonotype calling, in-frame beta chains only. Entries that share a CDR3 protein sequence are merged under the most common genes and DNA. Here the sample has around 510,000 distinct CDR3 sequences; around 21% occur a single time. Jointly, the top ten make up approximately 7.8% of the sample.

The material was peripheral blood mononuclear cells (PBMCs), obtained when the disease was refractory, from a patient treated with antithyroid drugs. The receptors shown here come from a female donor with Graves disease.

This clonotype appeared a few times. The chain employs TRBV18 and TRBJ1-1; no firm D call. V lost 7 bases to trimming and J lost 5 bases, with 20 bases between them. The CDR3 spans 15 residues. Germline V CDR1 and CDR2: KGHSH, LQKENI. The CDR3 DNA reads TGTGCCAGCTACAACTTGGAAGGGAGTGGGACTGAAGCTTTCTTT. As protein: CASYNLEGSGTEAFF.

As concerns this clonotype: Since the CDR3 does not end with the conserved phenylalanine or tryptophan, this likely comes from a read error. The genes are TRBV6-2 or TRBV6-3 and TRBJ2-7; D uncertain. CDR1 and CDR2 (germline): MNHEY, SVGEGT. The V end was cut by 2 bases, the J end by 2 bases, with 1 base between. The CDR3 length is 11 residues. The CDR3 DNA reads TGTGCCAGCAGTTACGCCTACGAGCAGTACCTC. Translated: CASSYAYEQYL.

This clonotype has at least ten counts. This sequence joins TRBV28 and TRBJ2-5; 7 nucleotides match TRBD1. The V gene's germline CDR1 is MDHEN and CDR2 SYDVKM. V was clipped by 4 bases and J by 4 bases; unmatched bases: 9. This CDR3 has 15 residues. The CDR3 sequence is CASSSPLGTAETQYF. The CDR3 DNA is TGTGCCAGCAGTTCCCCCCTGGGGACAGCAGAGACCCAGTACTTC.

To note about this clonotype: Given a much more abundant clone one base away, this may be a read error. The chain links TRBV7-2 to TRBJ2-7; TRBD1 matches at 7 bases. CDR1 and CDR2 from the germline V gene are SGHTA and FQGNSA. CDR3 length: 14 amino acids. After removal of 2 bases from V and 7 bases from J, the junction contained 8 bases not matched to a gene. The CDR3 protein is CASSLTDRSNEQYF. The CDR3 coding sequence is TGTGCCAGCAGCTTAACGGACAGGTCCAATGAGCAGTACTTC.

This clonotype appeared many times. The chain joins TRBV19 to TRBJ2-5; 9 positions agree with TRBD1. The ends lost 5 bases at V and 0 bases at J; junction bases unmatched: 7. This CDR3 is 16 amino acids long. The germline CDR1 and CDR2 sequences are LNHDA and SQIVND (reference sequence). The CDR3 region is CASSSRTGVYQETQYF. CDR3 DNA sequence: TGTGCCAGTAGTTCAAGGACAGGGGTTTACCAAGAGACCCAGTACTTC. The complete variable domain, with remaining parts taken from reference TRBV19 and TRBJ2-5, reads DGGITQSPKYLFRKEGQNVTLSCEQNLNHDAMYWYRQDPGQGLRLIYYSQIVNDFQKGDIAEGYSVSREKKESFPLTVTSAQKNPTAFYLCASSSRTGVYQETQYFGPGTRLLVL.

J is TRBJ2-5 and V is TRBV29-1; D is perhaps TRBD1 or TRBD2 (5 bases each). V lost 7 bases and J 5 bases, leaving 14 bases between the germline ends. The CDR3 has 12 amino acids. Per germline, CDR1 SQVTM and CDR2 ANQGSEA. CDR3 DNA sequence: TGCAGCGCCGAAGGGACGGTTGAGACCCAGTACTTC. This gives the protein CSAEGTVETQYF.

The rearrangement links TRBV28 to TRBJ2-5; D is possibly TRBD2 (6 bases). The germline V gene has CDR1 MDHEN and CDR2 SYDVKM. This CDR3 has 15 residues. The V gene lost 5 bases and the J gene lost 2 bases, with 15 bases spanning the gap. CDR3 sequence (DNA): TGTGCCAGCAGTCCCCCAGTAGCGGAACAAGAGACCCAGTACTTC. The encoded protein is CASSPPVAEQETQYF.

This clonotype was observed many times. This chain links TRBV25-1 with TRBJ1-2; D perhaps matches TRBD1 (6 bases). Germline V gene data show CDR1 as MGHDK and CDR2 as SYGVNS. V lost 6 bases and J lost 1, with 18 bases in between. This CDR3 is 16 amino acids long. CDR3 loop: CASRSSRGADNYGYTF. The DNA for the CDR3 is TGTGCCAGCAGATCCTCCCGGGGGGCCGATAACTATGGCTACACCTTC.

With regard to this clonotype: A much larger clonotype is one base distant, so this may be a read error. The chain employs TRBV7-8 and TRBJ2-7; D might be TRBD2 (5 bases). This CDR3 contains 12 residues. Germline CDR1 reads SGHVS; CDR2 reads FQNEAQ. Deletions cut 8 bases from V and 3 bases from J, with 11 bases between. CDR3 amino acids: CASRRGDYEQYF. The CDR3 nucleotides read TGTGCCAGCCGTCGGGGAGACTACGAGCAGTACTTC.

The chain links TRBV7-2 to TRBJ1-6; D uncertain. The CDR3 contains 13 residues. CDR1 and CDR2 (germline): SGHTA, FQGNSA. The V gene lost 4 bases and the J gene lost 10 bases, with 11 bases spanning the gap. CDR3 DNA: TGTGCCAGCAGCTCGACTATGGAATCACCCCTCCACTTT. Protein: CASSSTMESPLHF. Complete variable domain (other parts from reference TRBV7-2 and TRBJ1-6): GAGVSQSPSNKVTEKGKDVELRCDPISGHTALYWYRQSLGQGLEFLIYFQGNSAPDKSGLPSDRFSAERTGGSVSTLTIQRTQQEDSAVYLCASSSTMESPLHFGNGTRLTVT.

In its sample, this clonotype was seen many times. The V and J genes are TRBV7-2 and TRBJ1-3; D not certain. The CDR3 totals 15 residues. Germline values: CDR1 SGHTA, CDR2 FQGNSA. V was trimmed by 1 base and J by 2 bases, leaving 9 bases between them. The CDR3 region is CASSLVRATGNTIYF. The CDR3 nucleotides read TGTGCCAGCAGCTTAGTCCGGGCAACTGGAAACACCATATATTTT.

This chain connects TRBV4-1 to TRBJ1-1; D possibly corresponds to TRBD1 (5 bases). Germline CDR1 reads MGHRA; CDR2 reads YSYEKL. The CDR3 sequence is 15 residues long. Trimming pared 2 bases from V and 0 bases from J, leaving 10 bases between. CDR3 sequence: CASSQPTDMNTEAFF. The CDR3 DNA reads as TGCGCCAGCAGCCAACCTACGGACATGAACACTGAAGCTTTCTTT.

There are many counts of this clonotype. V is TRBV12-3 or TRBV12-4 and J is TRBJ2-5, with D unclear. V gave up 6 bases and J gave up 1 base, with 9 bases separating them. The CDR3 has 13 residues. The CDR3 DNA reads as TGTGCCAGCAGCTCCGGGTTCCAAGAGACCCAGTACTTC. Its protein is CASSSGFQETQYF.

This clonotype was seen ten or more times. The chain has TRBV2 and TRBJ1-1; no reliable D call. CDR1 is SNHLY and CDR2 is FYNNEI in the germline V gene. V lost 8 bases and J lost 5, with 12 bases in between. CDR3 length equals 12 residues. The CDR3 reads CASSYLSTEAFF. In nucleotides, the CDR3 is TGTGCCAGCTCTTATTTATCGACTGAAGCTTTCTTT.

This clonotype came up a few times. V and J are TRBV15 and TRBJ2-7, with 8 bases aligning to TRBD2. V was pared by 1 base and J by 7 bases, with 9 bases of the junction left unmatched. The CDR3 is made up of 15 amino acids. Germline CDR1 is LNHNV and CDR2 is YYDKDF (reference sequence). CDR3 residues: CATSRALAGGGEQYF. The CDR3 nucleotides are TGTGCCACCAGCAGAGCCCTGGCGGGAGGAGGGGAGCAGTACTTC.

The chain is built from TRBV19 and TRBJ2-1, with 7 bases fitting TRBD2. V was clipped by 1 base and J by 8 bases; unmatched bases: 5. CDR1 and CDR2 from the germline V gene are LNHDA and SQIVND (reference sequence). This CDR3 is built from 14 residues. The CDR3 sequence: CASSIAGGSDEQFF. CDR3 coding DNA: TGTGCCAGTAGTATAGCAGGCGGGAGTGATGAGCAGTTCTTC.

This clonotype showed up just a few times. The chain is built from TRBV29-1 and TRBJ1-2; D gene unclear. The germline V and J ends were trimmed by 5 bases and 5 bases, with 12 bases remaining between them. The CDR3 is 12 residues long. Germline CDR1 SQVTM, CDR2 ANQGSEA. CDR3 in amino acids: CSVRGSTYGYTF. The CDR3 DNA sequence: TGCAGCGTTCGGGGTTCGACTTATGGCTACACCTTC.

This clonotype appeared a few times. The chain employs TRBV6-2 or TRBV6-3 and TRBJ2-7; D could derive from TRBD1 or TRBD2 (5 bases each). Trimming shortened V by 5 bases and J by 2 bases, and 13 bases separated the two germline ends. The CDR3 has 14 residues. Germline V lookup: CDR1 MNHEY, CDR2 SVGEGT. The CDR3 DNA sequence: TGTGCCAGCAGTGACCGGGACGGTCCCTACGAGCAGTACTTC. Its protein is CASSDRDGPYEQYF.

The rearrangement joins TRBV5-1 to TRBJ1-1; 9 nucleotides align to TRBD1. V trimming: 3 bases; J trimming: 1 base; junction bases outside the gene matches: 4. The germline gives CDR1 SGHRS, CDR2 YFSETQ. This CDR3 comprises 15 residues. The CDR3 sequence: CASSSYRGQNTEAFF. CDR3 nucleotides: TGCGCCAGCAGCTCCTACAGGGGGCAGAACACTGAAGCTTTCTTT.

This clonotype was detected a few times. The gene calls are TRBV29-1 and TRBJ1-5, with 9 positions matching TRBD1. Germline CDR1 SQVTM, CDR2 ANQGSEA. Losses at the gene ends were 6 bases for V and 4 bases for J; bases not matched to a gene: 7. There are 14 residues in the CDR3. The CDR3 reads CSVVVGTGNQPQHF. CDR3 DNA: TGCAGCGTCGTAGTGGGGACAGGGAATCAGCCCCAGCATTTT.

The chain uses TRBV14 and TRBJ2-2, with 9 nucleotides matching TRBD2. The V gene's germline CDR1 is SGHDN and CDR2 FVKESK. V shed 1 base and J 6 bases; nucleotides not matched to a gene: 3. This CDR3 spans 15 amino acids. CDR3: CASSQVAGVPGELFF. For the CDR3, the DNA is TGTGCCAGCAGCCAAGTAGCGGGAGTCCCCGGGGAGCTGTTTTTT.

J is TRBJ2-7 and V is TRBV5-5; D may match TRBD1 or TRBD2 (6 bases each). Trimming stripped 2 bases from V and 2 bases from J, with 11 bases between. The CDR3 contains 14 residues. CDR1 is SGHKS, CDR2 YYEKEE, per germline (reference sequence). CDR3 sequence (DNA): TGTGCCAGCAGCTTTCCAGGGGAGGCCTACGAGCAGTACTTC. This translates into CASSFPGEAYEQYF.

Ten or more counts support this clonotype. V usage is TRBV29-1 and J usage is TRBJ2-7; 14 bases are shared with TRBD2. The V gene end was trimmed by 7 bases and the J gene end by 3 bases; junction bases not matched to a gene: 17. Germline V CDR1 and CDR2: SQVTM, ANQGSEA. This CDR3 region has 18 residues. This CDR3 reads CSGLGQTGTSGRGYEQYF. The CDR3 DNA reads TGCAGCGGATTAGGACAGACCGGGACTAGCGGGAGAGGCTACGAGCAGTACTTC.